The entry below gives a single TCR beta chain sequence along with its context. Its antigen is undetermined. As the CDR3 is not closed by the conserved phenylalanine or tryptophan, this likely results from a read error. The assay was immunoSEQ multiplex PCR, and TCRdb's table has in-frame clones only and misses some. The sample carries tens of thousands of clones, around nine tenths recorded once. These data are taken from a study of OX40 agonist ivuxolimab in advanced cancers. Study as a whole: Dose-escalation patients had hepatocellular carcinoma, melanoma, renal cell or head and neck cancer. Patients were approximately 80% male with ages about 23 to 79, mean about 54. Study-wide points: With doses of 0.1 to 3.0 mg/kg, CD4+ and CD8+ blood T cells had undergone clonal expansion by week 6. The 0.1-3.0 mg/kg partial responders had among the lowest clonal expansion.

The germline V gene has CDR1 MGHDK and CDR2 SYGVNS. The CDR3 has 14 residues. V lost 8 bases to trimming and J lost 5 bases; unmatched junction nucleotides: 6. This clonotype originated in an adult with an advanced solid tumor such as melanoma, head and neck, liver or kidney cancer. The specimen comprised CD4+ or CD8+ T cells sorted from blood, sampled in a trial of the OX40 agonist ivuxolimab. The J gene is TRBJ1-6, the V gene TRBV25-1, with 7 bases identical to TRBD1. CDR3 amino acids: CASAAGTDNSPLHL. The CDR3 DNA reads as TGTGCCAGCGCCGCCGGGACAGATAATTCACCCCTCCACCTT.